This note documents a single T cell receptor (beta chain) sequence. Its specificity is not known. The data belong to a study of T cell repertoires in cytomegalovirus infection. Study context: Indications came from public TCR beta signatures; they pointed to CMV infection and to a matching HLA type. Study-wide points: Dominating the ex vivo response were TCR beta clonotypes that were CMV-specific and HLA-C-restricted. Public TCR beta family frequency separated CMV-and-HLA carriers, including in an independent cohort.

V dropped 3 bases and J dropped 0 bases, with 14 bases sitting between them. The CDR3 consists of 16 residues. One entry per CDR3 protein results from TCRdb running MiXCR on the reads. The sample includes 510,000 or so distinct CDR3 sequences, about 25% of them seen just once. The source is a human donor in good health (CMV status not recorded). Some clones in this sample may be carry-over from other donors' samples. V is TRBV12-3 or TRBV12-4 and J is TRBJ1-2; D is perhaps TRBD1 (6 bases). Specimen: PBMCs. The CDR3 nucleotides are TGTGCCAGCAGTTTTTCATCAACAGGGCCTAACTATGGCTACACCTTC. Amino acid sequence: CASSFSSTGPNYGYTF.